This entry concerns a single TCR beta chain. The source of the sample is a study of T-cell reconstitution after alpha-beta-depleted transplantation in children. TCRbeta library preparation incorporated unique molecular identifiers. Via MiXCR, TCRdb re-called the PCR reads, giving one row per CDR3 protein. The data contain 200,000 to 250,000 distinct CDR3 sequences, about 9.2% of them seen just once; the ten biggest clones take up around 6.2%. The CDR3 is 16 residues long. The V gene's germline CDR1 is SGHDN and CDR2 FVKESK. V shed 5 bases and J shed 2 bases, with 17 bases lying between them. Sample: PBMCs from the stem cell graft donor, taken from the stem cell graft. This TCR was sampled from a human donor who donated a stem cell graft to a child with acute lymphoblastic leukemia. V is TRBV14 and J is TRBJ2-3; D tentatively fits TRBD1 or TRBD2 (5 bases each). CDR3 in DNA: TGTGCCAGCAGCACATCCGCAGGGAGAATCACAGATACGCAGTATTTT. As protein: CASSTSAGRITDTQYF.